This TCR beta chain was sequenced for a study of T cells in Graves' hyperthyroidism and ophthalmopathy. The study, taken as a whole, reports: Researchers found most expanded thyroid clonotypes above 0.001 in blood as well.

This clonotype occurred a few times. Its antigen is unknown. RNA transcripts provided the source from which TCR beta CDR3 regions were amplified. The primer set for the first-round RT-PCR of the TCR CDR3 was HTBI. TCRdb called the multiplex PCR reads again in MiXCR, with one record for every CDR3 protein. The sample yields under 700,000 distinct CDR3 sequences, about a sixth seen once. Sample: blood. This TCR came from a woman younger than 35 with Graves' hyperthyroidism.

The CDR3 region has the DNA TGCGCCAGCAGGGATGGGACTGGTAATACGCAGTATTTT. Its translation: CASRDGTGNTQYF. The chain couples TRBV10-2 to TRBJ2-3; tentative D call: TRBD2 (6 bases). Germline-derived CDR1 and CDR2 are WSHSY and SAAADI. This CDR3 region has 13 residues. V was shortened by 6 bases and J by 7 bases, with 14 bases between the two germline ends.